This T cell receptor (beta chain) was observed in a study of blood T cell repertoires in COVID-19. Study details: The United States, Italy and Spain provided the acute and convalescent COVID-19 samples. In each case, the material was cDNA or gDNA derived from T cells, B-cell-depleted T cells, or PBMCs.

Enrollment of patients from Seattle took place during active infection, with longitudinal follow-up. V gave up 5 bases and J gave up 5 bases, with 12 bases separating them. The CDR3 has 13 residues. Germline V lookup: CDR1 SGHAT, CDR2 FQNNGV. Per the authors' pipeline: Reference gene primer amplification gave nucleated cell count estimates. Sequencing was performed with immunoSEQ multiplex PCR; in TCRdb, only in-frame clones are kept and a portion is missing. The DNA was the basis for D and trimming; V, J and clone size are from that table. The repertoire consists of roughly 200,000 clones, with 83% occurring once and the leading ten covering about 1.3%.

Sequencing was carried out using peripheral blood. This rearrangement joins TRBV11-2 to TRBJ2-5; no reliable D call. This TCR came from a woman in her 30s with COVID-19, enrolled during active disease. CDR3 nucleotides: TGTGCCAGCAGCACCACGGGTACGGAGACCCAGTACTTC. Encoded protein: CASSTTGTETQYF.